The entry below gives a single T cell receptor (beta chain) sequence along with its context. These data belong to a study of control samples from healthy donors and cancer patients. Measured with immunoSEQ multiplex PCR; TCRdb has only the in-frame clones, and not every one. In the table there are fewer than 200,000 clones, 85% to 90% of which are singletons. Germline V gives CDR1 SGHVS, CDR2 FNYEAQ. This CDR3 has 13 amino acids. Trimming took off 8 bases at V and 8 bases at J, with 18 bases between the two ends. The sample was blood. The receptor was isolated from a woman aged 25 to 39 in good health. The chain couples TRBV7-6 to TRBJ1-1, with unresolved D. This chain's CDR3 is CASSLGSGLEAFF. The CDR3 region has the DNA TGTGCCAGCTCCCTGGGGTCAGGACTCGAAGCTTTCTTT.